The source of this T cell receptor (beta chain) is a study of T cell repertoires in cytomegalovirus infection. Study summary: Epitope selection comprised recently identified HLA-C-restricted CMV epitopes and well-studied HLA-B-restricted CMV epitopes. Public TCR beta signature analysis indicated the presence of both CMV infection and matching HLA type. Study findings and constraints: Frequencies of public TCR beta families were cumulated, and this identified carriers of CMV plus the relevant HLA. CMV-specific TCR beta clonotypes restricted by HLA-C dominated the ex vivo response.

TCRdb re-analysed the reads in MiXCR, keeping a single row per CDR3 protein. Found here are roughly 860,000 distinct CDR3 sequences, around a third of them singletons; the top ten hold around 12%. This clonotype was detected only a few times. Its target is not known. Germline-derived CDR1 and CDR2 are KGHDR and SFDVKD. This CDR3 contains 16 residues. The J segment lost 2 bases and the V segment lost 6 bases, leaving 9 bases of the junction unmatched. The sequence derives from a human donor in good health (CMV status not recorded). Some clones in this sample may be carry-over from other donors' samples. Source: cultured CD8+ T cells from PBMCs, taken from culture after CMV antigen stimulation. This chain joins TRBV24-1 and TRBJ2-3, with 8 nucleotides matching TRBD1. The CDR3 is CATSNPRTGFTDTQYF. The DNA of the CDR3 is TGTGCCACCAGTAACCCCCGGACAGGGTTCACAGATACGCAGTATTTT.